This T cell receptor (beta chain) was retrieved from a study of blood T cell repertoires in COVID-19. Overall study context: Italy, Spain and the United States were the sources of the convalescent and acute COVID-19 samples. The analysed material was cDNA or gDNA that came from T cells, B-cell-depleted T cells, or PBMCs.

The CDR3 is made up of 12 amino acids. Germline V gene sequence: CDR1 MNHEY, CDR2 SVGAGI. Trimming removed 5 bases from V and 7 bases from J; junction bases left unmatched: 3. Per the authors' pipeline: Nucleated cell counts were estimated from reference gene primer amplification. The data were produced by immunoSEQ multiplex PCR, yet TCRdb's version contains in-frame clones alone and is incomplete. V and J calls and clone size are copied from that table; D and trimming were computed from the DNA. Of 150,000 or so clones listed, around 85% were seen once; the top ten hold 3% to 4%. Input material: peripheral blood. The chain employs TRBV6-5 and TRBJ1-1, with 8 positions matching TRBD1. This receptor was obtained from a human donor with acute or convalescent COVID-19. The donor label of this sample is uncertain. CDR3 region: CASSRGQGEAFF. CDR3 nucleotide sequence: TGTGCCAGCAGTCGAGGACAGGGTGAAGCTTTCTTT.